A selection of T cell receptor beta chains follows, all from one sample in a study of graft-versus-host responses after intestinal transplantation. These TCRs are of unknown antigen specificity. Sequencing was performed with immunoSEQ multiplex PCR; in TCRdb, only in-frame clones are kept and a portion is missing. This table holds some 90,000 clones, 85% to 95% found once. The source was unstimulated CD8+ T cells sorted from spleen or lymph node cells, collected before transplant. Receptor source: a human donor who was the organ donor for an intestinal transplant. Both conserved end residues are part of each CDR3. Each record gives: V gene, J gene, CDR3 protein.

>TRBV4-2|TRBJ1-2
CASSPGQAVNNGYTF
>TRBV7-7|TRBJ2-3
CASSLGTSGGDTQYF
>TRBV9|TRBJ2-3
CASSSGSPTDTQYF
>TRBV27|TRBJ2-7
CASSQRATTYEQYF
>TRBV27|TRBJ2-7
CASSYGQTYEQYF
>TRBV18|TRBJ1-5
CASSPGIGGMEPQHF
>TRBV11-2|TRBJ1-2
CASRHLGGGNYGYTF
>TRBV27|TRBJ1-1
CASSPRGGGYTEAFF
>TRBV4-2|TRBJ2-7
CASSQVEQAGTYEQYF
>TRBV5-6|TRBJ2-1
CASSLSGGVYNEQFF
>TRBV4-3|TRBJ2-1
CASSHVLAGSYNEQFF
>TRBV9|TRBJ2-5
CASSVGWIDGGETQYF
>TRBV9|TRBJ2-1
CASGRGRGEQFF
>TRBV30|TRBJ1-1
CAWTRENTEAFF
>TRBV27|TRBJ1-1
CASSYGGLNTEAFF
>TRBV4-3|TRBJ1-4
CASSQDRGRGNEKLFF
>TRBV9|TRBJ1-1
CASSVHQGKMTEAFF
>TRBV7-9|TRBJ2-1
CASRQVGALTNEQFF
>TRBV4-1|TRBJ1-2
CASSLFGRVRNYGYTF
>TRBV9|TRBJ2-1
CASKGGQYNEQFF
>TRBV4-2|TRBJ2-7
CASSHGQGSSYEQYF
>TRBV7-9|TRBJ1-5
CASSFHPRGLLGDQPQHF
>TRBV5-5|TRBJ2-7
CASSLFGTYEQYF
>TRBV5-4|TRBJ2-7
CASSFFGETYEQYF
>TRBV4-1|TRBJ2-1
CASSHSLRGGFYNEQFF
>TRBV1|TRBJ1-5
CTGSQAGQFPFGHF
>TRBV6-4|-
CASRDSSYEQYF
>TRBV28|TRBJ1-3
CASSLGSGTGVGNTIYF
>TRBV7-2|TRBJ2-6
CASSLGAPGANVLTF
>TRBV5-1|TRBJ2-7
CASSSRGRTYEQYF
>TRBV4-3|TRBJ2-3
CASSPTSGHTDTQYF
>TRBV7-8|TRBJ1-1
CASSFLTEAFF
>TRBV27|TRBJ2-2
CASSFGREVRELFF
>TRBV19|TRBJ2-2
CASRPRRTSGGNTGELFF
>TRBV5-4|TRBJ2-7
CASSLRDSYEQYF
>TRBV27|TRBJ1-2
CASSSPGGGYTF
>TRBV9|TRBJ2-3
CASSSGTYGREDTQYF
>TRBV9|TRBJ2-1
CASSAGTETYNEQFF
>TRBV27|TRBJ2-3
CASSIGAGDTDTQYF
>TRBV29-1|TRBJ2-3
CSVNRVQPGDTQYF
>TRBV7-8|TRBJ2-7
CASSPDRVISYEQYF
>TRBV13|TRBJ2-5
CASSLIADQETQYF
>TRBV30|TRBJ2-1
CAWSVNSNEQFF
>TRBV11-2|TRBJ2-7
CASSLSLAGANYEQYF
>TRBV7-9|TRBJ1-2
CASSLLGGEAGYTF
>TRBV6-1|TRBJ2-7
CASTRTGPYEQYF